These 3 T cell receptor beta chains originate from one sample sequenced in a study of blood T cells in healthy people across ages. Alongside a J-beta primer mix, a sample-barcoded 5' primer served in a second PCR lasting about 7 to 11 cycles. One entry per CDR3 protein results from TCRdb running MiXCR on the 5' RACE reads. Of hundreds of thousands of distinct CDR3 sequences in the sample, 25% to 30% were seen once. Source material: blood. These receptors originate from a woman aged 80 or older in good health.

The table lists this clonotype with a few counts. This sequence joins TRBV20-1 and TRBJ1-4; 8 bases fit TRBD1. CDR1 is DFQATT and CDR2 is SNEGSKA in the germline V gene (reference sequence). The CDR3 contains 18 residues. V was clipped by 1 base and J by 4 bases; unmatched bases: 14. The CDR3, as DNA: TGCAGTGCTAGAGTCGGTTGGGCAGGGGGCCCCCTTAATGAAAAACTGTTTTTT. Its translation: CSARVGWAGGPLNEKLFF.

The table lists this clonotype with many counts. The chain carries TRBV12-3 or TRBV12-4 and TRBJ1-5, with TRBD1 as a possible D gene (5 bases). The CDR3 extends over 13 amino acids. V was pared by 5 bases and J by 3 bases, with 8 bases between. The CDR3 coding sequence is TGTGCCAGCAGTCCGGGACTCAATCAGCCCCAGCATTTT. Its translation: CASSPGLNQPQHF.

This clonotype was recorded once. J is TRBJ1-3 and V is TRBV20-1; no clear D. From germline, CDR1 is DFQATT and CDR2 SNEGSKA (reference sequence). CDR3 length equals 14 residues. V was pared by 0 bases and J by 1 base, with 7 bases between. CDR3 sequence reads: CSARDQRSGNTIYF. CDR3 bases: TGCAGTGCTAGAGATCAGAGGTCTGGAAACACCATATATTTT.